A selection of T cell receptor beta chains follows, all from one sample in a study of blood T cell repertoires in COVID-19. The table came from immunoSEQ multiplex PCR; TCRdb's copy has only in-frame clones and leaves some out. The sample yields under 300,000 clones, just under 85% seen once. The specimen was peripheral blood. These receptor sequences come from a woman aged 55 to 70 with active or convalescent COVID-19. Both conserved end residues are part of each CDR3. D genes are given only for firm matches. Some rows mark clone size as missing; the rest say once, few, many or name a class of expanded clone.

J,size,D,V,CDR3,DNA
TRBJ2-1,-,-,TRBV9,CASSVSEDNEQFF,TGTGCCAGCAGCGTATCTGAGGACAATGAGCAGTTCTTC
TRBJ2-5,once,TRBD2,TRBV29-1,CSVDRLAGAWETQYF,TGCAGCGTTGATCGACTAGCGGGAGCTTGGGAGACCCAGTACTTC
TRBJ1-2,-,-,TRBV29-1,CSKSFVRYGYTF,TGCAGCAAAAGTTTTGTCAGATATGGCTACACCTTC
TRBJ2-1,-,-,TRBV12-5,CASGLSGNEQFF,TGTGCTAGTGGTTTATCGGGAAATGAGCAGTTCTTC
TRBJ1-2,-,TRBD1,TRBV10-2,CASSGTVQGGYTF,TGCGCCAGCAGCGGGACAGTTCAGGGCGGCTACACCTTC
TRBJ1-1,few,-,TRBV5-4,CASSLGQGRYLNTEAFF,TGTGCCAGCAGTCTGGGGCAGGGGCGCTATCTGAACACTGAAGCTTTCTTT
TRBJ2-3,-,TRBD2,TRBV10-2,CASSEASGGLGTDTQYF,TGCGCCAGCAGTGAGGCTAGCGGGGGCCTCGGCACAGATACGCAGTATTTT
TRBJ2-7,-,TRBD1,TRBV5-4,CASSYPGTDTYEQYF,TGTGCCAGCAGTTACCCGGGGACAGACACCTACGAGCAGTACTTC
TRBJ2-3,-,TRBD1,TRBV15,CATSRAPGQGLDTQYF,TGTGCCACCAGCAGAGCCCCGGGACAGGGGTTAGATACGCAGTATTTT
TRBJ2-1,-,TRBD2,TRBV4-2,CASSPNHRAGLAYNEQFF,TGTGCCAGCAGCCCGAACCACCGAGCGGGACTCGCCTACAATGAGCAGTTCTTC
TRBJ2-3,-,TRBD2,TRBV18,CASSPSQAAGPGFTDTQYF,TGTGCCAGCTCACCGTCACAGGCAGCGGGGCCGGGATTCACAGATACGCAGTATTTT
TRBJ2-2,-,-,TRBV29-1,CSVGDRGLDTGELFF,TGCAGCGTTGGGGATAGGGGGTTGGACACCGGGGAGCTGTTTTTT
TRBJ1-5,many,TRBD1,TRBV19,CASSTDRVEWGNQPQHF,TGTGCCAGTAGTACCGACAGGGTAGAGTGGGGCAATCAGCCCCAGCATTTT
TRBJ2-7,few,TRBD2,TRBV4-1,CASSQDRGTRVGEQYF,TGCGCCAGCAGCCAAGATCGGGGGACTAGGGTTGGCGAGCAGTACTTC
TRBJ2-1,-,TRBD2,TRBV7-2,CASSTTSGSYNEQFF,TGTGCCAGCAGCACCACTAGCGGGTCCTACAATGAGCAGTTCTTC
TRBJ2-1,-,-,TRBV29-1,CSVESSYNEQFF,TGCAGCGTTGAGAGCTCCTACAATGAGCAGTTCTTC
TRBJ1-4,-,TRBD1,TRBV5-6,CASSPTPGQGGEKLFF,TGTGCCAGCAGCCCGACTCCGGGACAGGGAGGTGAAAAACTGTTTTTT
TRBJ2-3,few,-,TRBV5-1,CASRYATGRSDTQYF,TGCGCCAGCAGGTATGCGACTGGGAGGTCAGATACGCAGTATTTT
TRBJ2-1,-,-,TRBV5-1,CASSSARGLGMANEQFF,TGCGCCAGCAGCTCGGCGCGCGGGTTAGGAATGGCCAATGAGCAGTTCTTC
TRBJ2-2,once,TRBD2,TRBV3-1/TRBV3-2,CASSLGTSGNTGELFF,TGTGCCAGCAGCCTGGGGACTAGCGGGAACACCGGGGAGCTGTTTTTT
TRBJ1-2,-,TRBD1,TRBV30,CAWRQGANYGYTF,TGTGCCTGGCGACAGGGCGCGAACTATGGCTACACCTTC
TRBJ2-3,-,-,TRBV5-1,CASSNRLAIRGTDTQYF,TGCGCCAGCAGCAATCGACTGGCGATCCGGGGCACAGATACGCAGTATTTT
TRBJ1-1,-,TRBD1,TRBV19,CASRTTGDTEAFF,TGTGCCAGTAGGACGACAGGGGACACTGAAGCTTTCTTT
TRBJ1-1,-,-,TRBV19,CASSSLRGNTEAFF,TGTGCCAGTAGTTCCCTTAGAGGGAACACTGAAGCTTTCTTT
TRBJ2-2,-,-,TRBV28,CASSFKGVGELFF,TGTGCCAGCAGTTTTAAGGGGGTCGGGGAGCTGTTTTTT
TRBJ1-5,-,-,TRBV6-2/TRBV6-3,CASSPMTENQPQHF,TGTGCCAGCAGTCCCATGACAGAAAATCAGCCCCAGCATTTT